What follows are 2 T cell receptor beta chains derived from one specimen sequenced in a study of T-cell memory formation after mild COVID-19. Using its own MiXCR run on the 5' RACE reads, TCRdb lists one record per CDR3 protein. The sample holds 45,000 to 65,000 distinct CDR3 sequences; around a tenth are singletons and the top ten take 1.2%. The sequenced material came from PBMCs or a T cell subset sorted from them (not recorded which). The source is a man aged 18 to 29 who had mild COVID-19 (a few samples of this study predate the infection). Cell type and time point are not known.

V is TRBV11-2 and J is TRBJ1-2; 7 bases fit TRBD1. V shed 4 bases and J 0 bases; nucleotides not matched to a gene: 8. The CDR3 runs to 16 residues. Germline-derived CDR1 and CDR2 are SGHAT and FQNNGV. The CDR3 DNA reads TGTGCCAGCAGCTACCGGACAGGCGTTACTAACTATGGCTACACCTTC. Translated: CASSYRTGVTNYGYTF.

This chain links TRBV19 with TRBJ1-1; D not certain. Germline V gene sequence: CDR1 LNHDA, CDR2 SQIVND (reference sequence). Trimming took off 4 bases at V and 4 bases at J, with 13 bases between the two ends. CDR3 length: 14 residues. In nucleotides, the CDR3 is TGTGCCAGTAGTACTTTCAGTTTGGGCACTGAAGCTTTCTTT. Its translation is CASSTFSLGTEAFF.